Each of the 14 T cell receptor beta chains below was sequenced from the same sample in a study of blood T cell repertoires in COVID-19. Only in-frame clones appear in the TCRdb table, and some are missing; sequencing was by immunoSEQ multiplex PCR. This sample has roughly 230,000 clones, with approximately 80% found just once. The specimen sequenced was peripheral blood. The origin of the receptors is a woman aged 45-65 years with acute or convalescent COVID-19.

The genes are TRBV5-5 and TRBJ1-5; perhaps TRBD1 as D (5 bases). Germline lookup yields CDR1 SGHKS and CDR2 YYEKEE (reference sequence). The CDR3 runs 15 residues. With 1 base removed from V and 7 bases from J, the gap between germline ends came to 15 bases. CDR3 coding DNA: TGTGCCAGCAGCTTGTCATCGGCAGGGAACCAGCCCCAGCATTTT. Its protein is CASSLSSAGNQPQHF.

The chain couples TRBV6-5 to TRBJ1-1; D perhaps matches TRBD1 (6 bases). Germline loops: CDR1 MNHEY, CDR2 SVGAGI. This CDR3 contains 12 residues. Trimming shortened V by 11 bases and J by 1 base, and 11 bases separated the two germline ends. The CDR3 bases are TGTGCCGCCCGAGGGGGGAACACTGAAGCTTTCTTT. It specifies CAARGGNTEAFF.

A single count supports this clone. The chain has TRBV27 and TRBJ1-1, with unresolved D. V lost 0 bases, J lost 6 bases, and 14 bases lay in between. The CDR3 spans 15 residues. Germline V gives CDR1 MNHEY, CDR2 SMNVEV (reference sequence). The CDR3 here is CASSLSRSERAEAFF. For the CDR3, the DNA is TGTGCCAGCAGTTTATCACGCTCTGAACGGGCTGAAGCTTTCTTT.

The genes are TRBV7-2 and TRBJ2-1; 7 positions agree with TRBD2. Germline CDR1 and CDR2: SGHTA and FQGNSA. The CDR3 runs to 14 residues. V gave up 5 bases and J gave up 7 bases; unmatched junction bases: 8. The CDR3 loop is CASSTGRARNEQFF. CDR3 sequence (DNA): TGTGCCAGCAGCACGGGGAGGGCTAGGAATGAGCAGTTCTTC.

J is TRBJ1-4 and V is TRBV27, with TRBD1 identical over 7 bases. CDR3 size: 16 residues. J lost 0 bases, V lost 5 bases, and 6 bases had no gene match. CDR1 MNHEY and CDR2 SMNVEV come from the germline V gene (reference sequence). CDR3 in DNA: TGTGCCAGCAGTACGCGGACAGGCTCAACTAATGAAAAACTGTTTTTT. This encodes CASSTRTGSTNEKLFF.

The chain has TRBV9 and TRBJ2-1, with 8 bases matching TRBD2. Trimming took 4 bases from V and 0 from J; bases not matched to a gene: 3. The CDR3 has 15 amino acids. CDR1 and CDR2 (germline): SGDLS, YYNGEE. The DNA for the CDR3 is TGTGCCAGCAGCCCTCTAGCGGGCTCCTACAATGAGCAGTTCTTC. Encoded protein: CASSPLAGSYNEQFF. The variable domain in full, with the rest retrieved from reference TRBV9 and TRBJ2-1, is DSGVTQTPKHLITATGQRVTLRCSPRSGDLSVYWYQQSLDQGLQFLIQYYNGEERAKGNILERFSAQQFPDLHSELNLSSLELGDSALYFCASSPLAGSYNEQFFGPGTRLTVL.

V is TRBV2 and J is TRBJ2-7; 8 nucleotides line up with TRBD2. This CDR3 region has 14 residues. CDR1 SNHLY and CDR2 FYNNEI come from the germline V gene. V gave up 6 bases and J gave up 11 bases; unmatched junction bases: 15. CDR3 sequence: CASSEGTSGLNEYF. The CDR3 region has the DNA TGTGCCAGCAGCGAGGGTACTAGCGGACTTAATGAGTACTTC.

The chain is built from TRBV5-1 and TRBJ2-3, with TRBD1 matching 7 bases. The germline V gene has CDR1 SGHRS and CDR2 YFSETQ. With V trimmed by 0 bases and J by 1 base, 8 bases remained unmatched. The CDR3 is 17 amino acids. The CDR3 loop reads CASSLEGVGQGTDTQYF. DNA for the CDR3: TGCGCCAGCAGCTTGGAGGGCGTAGGACAGGGCACAGATACGCAGTATTTT.

The V gene is TRBV4-1, the J gene TRBJ1-5; D unclear. Trimming pared 1 base from V and 3 bases from J, leaving 7 bases between. CDR3 length: 14 amino acids. Germline CDR1 MGHRA, CDR2 YSYEKL. CDR3 sequence reads: CASSQAGANQPQHF. The CDR3, as DNA: TGCGCCAGCAGCCAAGCCGGTGCCAATCAGCCCCAGCATTTT.

The gene calls are TRBV7-6 and TRBJ2-1; 12 bases line up with TRBD2. V lost 3 bases to trimming and J lost 6 bases; unmatched junction nucleotides: 9. The germline V gene has CDR1 SGHVS and CDR2 FNYEAQ. This CDR3 contains 17 residues. The CDR3 DNA reads as TGTGCCAGCAGCTTCCTTCCGGGACTAGCGGGTGGCAATGAGCAGTTCTTC. It encodes CASSFLPGLAGGNEQFF.

The genes are TRBV14 and TRBJ2-3, with D perhaps TRBD2 (6 bases). Germline CDR1 is SGHDN and CDR2 is FVKESK. CDR3 length: 14 residues. The V gene lost 4 bases and the J gene lost 1 base, with 9 bases spanning the gap. Here the CDR3 DNA reads TGTGCCAGCAGCCCAGCGGGCGGCACAGATACGCAGTATTTT. Its protein product is CASSPAGGTDTQYF.

Here the CDR3 DNA reads TGTGCCTGGAGGGGGACAGGGAGGCTTTACGAGCAGTACTTC. Translation: CAWRGTGRLYEQYF. This sequence joins TRBV30 and TRBJ2-7; 9 bases agree with TRBD1. Germline V gene data show CDR1 as GTSNPN and CDR2 as SVGIG (reference sequence). CDR3 length equals 14 residues. The J segment lost 4 bases and the V segment lost 3 bases, leaving 7 bases of the junction unmatched.

This sequence joins TRBV28 and TRBJ1-5; the D gene is possibly TRBD1 (5 bases). Germline CDR1 and CDR2: MDHEN and SYDVKM. V was cut by 7 bases and J by 1 base, with 11 bases left in between. The CDR3 loop spans 14 amino acids. The CDR3 region is CASTAGGSNQPQHF. CDR3 bases: TGTGCCAGCACTGCGGGGGGGAGCAATCAGCCCCAGCATTTT.

This clone appeared a single time. This chain joins TRBV3-1 (or the pseudogene TRBV3-2) and TRBJ2-2; 7 bases line up with TRBD2. The germline V gene encodes CDR1 LGHDT and CDR2 YNNKEL (reference sequence). Trimming cost V 3 bases and J 4 bases; bases outside gene matches: 11. The CDR3 is 17 residues long. The CDR3 is CASSHTWGGGGTGELFF. The DNA of the CDR3 is TGTGCCAGCAGCCATACCTGGGGGGGAGGCGGCACCGGGGAGCTGTTTTTT.